Listed below are T cell receptor beta chains from one sample, sequenced in a study of CD8+CD57+ T cells in acquired aplastic anemia. TCRdb reprocessed the reads with MiXCR, giving one entry per CDR3 protein. This table holds 150,000 to 200,000 distinct CDR3 sequences, 40% to 50% found once. Sequencing was done on a sample of sorted CD4+, CD8+, or CD8+CD57+ T cells (not recorded which) from PBMCs. The source of these receptors is a human donor with aplastic anemia. Each CDR3 is given with its conserved first and last residue. Each record gives: CDR3 DNA, CDR3 protein, V gene, D gene, clone size, J gene. The D gene is left open where the match is weak. The size field is filled for only some rows; it gives once, few, many or a size class.

TGTGCCAGCACCTCTAGCGTGAGGGGGCCCTACGAGCAGTACTTC,CASTSSVRGPYEQYF,TRBV2,-,-,TRBJ2-7
TGTGCCAGCCGACAACTATATGGCTACACCTTC,CASRQLYGYTF,TRBV28,-,-,TRBJ1-2
TGCAGTGCCACGGTCAGGGGGGTCGGCTACACCTTC,CSATVRGVGYTF,TRBV20-1,TRBD1,once,TRBJ1-2
TGTGCCAGCAGCTTAGGACTAAGGCGCGGCTACACCTTC,CASSLGLRRGYTF,TRBV7-9,-,-,TRBJ1-2
TGTGCCAGCGAAATCCCGATCGATCGGGGGAGCTCCTATAATTCACCCCTCCACTTT,CASEIPIDRGSSYNSPLHF,TRBV11-1,-,-,TRBJ1-6
TGTGCCAGCAGCCACAACAGGCAGCCCCAGCATTTT,CASSHNRQPQHF,TRBV12-3/TRBV12-4,-,-,TRBJ1-5
TGCAGCGTTGTTCCATGGAGCCCCTCGCCCTACAATGAGCAGTTCTTC,CSVVPWSPSPYNEQFF,TRBV29-1,-,many,TRBJ2-1
TGTGCCAGCAGCCGACCCCGAATCTCTTTATCCGATTCACCCCTCCACTTT,CASSRPRISLSDSPLHF,TRBV6-1,-,-,TRBJ1-6
TGTGCCAGCAGCCCCTGGGGGGGGAGCTACGAGCAGTACTTC,CASSPWGGSYEQYF,TRBV3-1,TRBD2,few,TRBJ2-7
TGTGCCAGCAGTTTGGCTGCGAGTAATCAGCCCCAGCATTTT,CASSLAASNQPQHF,TRBV27,-,-,TRBJ1-5
TGTGCCAGTAGTACCCCAAACAGGGTATCGCGATACACTGAAGCTTTCTTT,CASSTPNRVSRYTEAFF,TRBV19,-,-,TRBJ1-1
TGTGCCAGCAGTGAAGCGGGAACTAGGGACGGCTACGAGCAGTACTTC,CASSEAGTRDGYEQYF,TRBV2,-,-,TRBJ2-7
TGCGCCAGCAGTGGGCCACCAACTGGCACAGATACGCAGTATTTT,CASSGPPTGTDTQYF,TRBV10-1,-,-,TRBJ2-3
TGTGCCAGCAGCCCCCGGGACAGAGAGCAGTTCTTC,CASSPRDREQFF,TRBV12-3/TRBV12-4,TRBD1,once,TRBJ2-1
TGTGCCAGCAGTGATCCGGCAGGGTCCGCCTACGAGCAGTACTTC,CASSDPAGSAYEQYF,TRBV25-1,-,-,TRBJ2-7
TGTGCCAGCAGTGAATGGGGGTCAGGGACCAATCAGCCCCAGCATTTT,CASSEWGSGTNQPQHF,TRBV2,-,-,TRBJ1-5
TGTGCCAGTAGTGCCAGGACAGGGTCCCACGAGCAGTACTTC,CASSARTGSHEQYF,TRBV19,TRBD1,few,TRBJ2-7
TGCGCCAGCAGCCAACCACCTGGGGATGAGCAGTTCTTC,CASSQPPGDEQFF,TRBV4-3,-,many,TRBJ2-1
TGTGCCAGTAGTCCACGGGACAGTTTACAAGAGACCCAGTACTTC,CASSPRDSLQETQYF,TRBV19,TRBD1,few,TRBJ2-5
TGTGCCAGCTCGAGAGGCCCCGACAGGGGCTATGAGCAGTTCTTC,CASSRGPDRGYEQFF,TRBV12-3/TRBV12-4,TRBD1,many,TRBJ2-1
TGTGCCACCAGCAGAGATCAAACAGGGTTGGGCGATTCACCCCTCCACTTT,CATSRDQTGLGDSPLHF,TRBV15,-,once,TRBJ1-6
TGCGCCAGCAGCCAAGATCCGGGACTAGACTCCTACGAGCAGTACTTC,CASSQDPGLDSYEQYF,TRBV4-3,TRBD2,many,TRBJ2-7